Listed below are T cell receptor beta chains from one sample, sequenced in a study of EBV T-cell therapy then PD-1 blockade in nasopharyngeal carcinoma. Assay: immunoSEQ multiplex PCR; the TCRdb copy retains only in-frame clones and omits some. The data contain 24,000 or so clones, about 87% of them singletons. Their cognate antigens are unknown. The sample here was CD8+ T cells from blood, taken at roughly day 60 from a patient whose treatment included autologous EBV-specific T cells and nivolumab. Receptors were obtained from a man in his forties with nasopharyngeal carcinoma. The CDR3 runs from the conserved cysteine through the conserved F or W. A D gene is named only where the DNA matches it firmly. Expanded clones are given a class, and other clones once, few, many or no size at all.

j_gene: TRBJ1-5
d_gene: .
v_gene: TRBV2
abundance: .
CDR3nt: TGTGCCACTCACGAGGGTAGGGGCAATCAGCCCCAGCATTTT
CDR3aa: CATHEGRGNQPQHF

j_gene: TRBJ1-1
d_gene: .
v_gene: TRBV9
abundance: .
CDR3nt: TGTGCCAGCAGCGTAGGCGCGGCGACTGAAGCTTTCTTT
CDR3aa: CASSVGAATEAFF

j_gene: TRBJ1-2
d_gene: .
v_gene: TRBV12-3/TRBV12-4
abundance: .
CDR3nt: TGTGCCAGCAGTTTGGGAAGGCTTTACTTC
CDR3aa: CASSLGRLYF

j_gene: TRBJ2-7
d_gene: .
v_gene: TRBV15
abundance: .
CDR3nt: TGTGCCACCAGCAGCCTATCCTACGAGCAGTACTTC
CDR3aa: CATSSLSYEQYF

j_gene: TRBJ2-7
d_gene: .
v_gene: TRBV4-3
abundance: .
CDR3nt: TGCGCCAGCAGCCAAGTCTACTACGGTATGACCGAGCAGTACTTC
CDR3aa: CASSQVYYGMTEQYF

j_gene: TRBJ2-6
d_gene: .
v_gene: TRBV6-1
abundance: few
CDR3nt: TGTGCCAGCAGTGAAGACAACTCTGGGGCCAACGTCCTGACTTTC
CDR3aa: CASSEDNSGANVLTF

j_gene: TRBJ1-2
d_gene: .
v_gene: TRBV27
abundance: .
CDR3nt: TGTGCCAGCAGTTTAAGTCAATCCTATGGCTACACCTTC
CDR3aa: CASSLSQSYGYTF

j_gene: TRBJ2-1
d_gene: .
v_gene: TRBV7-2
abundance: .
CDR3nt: TGTGCCAGCAGCTCCGGACCGTCCCCCTACAATGAGCAGTTCTTC
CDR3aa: CASSSGPSPYNEQFF

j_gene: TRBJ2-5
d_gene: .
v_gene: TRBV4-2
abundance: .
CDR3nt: TGTGCCAGCAGCCAAGATAGAACTCCCTTAGAGACCCAGTACTTC
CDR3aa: CASSQDRTPLETQYF

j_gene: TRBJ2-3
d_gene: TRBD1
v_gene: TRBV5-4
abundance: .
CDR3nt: TGTGCCAGCAGCTTGGCGGGCAGGGGGCGAGATACGCAGTATTTT
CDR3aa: CASSLAGRGRDTQYF

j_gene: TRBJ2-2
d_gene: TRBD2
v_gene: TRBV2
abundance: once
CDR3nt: TGTGCCAGCGTGGGCGGGGGGGCGCCCGGGGAGCTGTTTTTT
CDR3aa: CASVGGGAPGELFF

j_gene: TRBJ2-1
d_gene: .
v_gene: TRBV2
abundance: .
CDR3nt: TGTGCCAGCAGTGAAGTCCGGCAGGTGGGGAGCTCCTACAATGAGCAGTTCTTC
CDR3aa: CASSEVRQVGSSYNEQFF

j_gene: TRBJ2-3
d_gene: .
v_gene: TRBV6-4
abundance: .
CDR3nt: TGTGCCAGCAGTGAGGGTGGGGGTTCGGATACGCAGTATTTT
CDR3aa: CASSEGGGSDTQYF

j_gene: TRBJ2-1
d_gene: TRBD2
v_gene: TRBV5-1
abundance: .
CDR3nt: TGCGCCAGCAGCCTGTGGACTAGCGTCGCAGTCCTCAATGAGCAGTTCTTC
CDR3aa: CASSLWTSVAVLNEQFF

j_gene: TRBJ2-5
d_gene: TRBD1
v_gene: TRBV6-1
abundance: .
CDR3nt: TGTGCCAGCAGTGAAGGGACAGGGCAACAAGAGACCCAGTACTTC
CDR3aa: CASSEGTGQQETQYF

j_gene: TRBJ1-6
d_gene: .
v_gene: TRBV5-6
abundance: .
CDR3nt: TGTGCCAGCAGTTTCGGAGGCGTGGTTTCACCCCTCCACTTT
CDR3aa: CASSFGGVVSPLHF

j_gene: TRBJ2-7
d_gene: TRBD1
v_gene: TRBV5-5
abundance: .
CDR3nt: TGTGCCAGCAGCTTGGTGTGGACAGGGGTCTACGAGCAGTACTTC
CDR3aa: CASSLVWTGVYEQYF

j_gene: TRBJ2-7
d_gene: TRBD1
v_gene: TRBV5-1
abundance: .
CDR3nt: TGCGCCAGCAGCTTGAGGGACAGGGGAGGTTACGAGCAGTACTTC
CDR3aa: CASSLRDRGGYEQYF

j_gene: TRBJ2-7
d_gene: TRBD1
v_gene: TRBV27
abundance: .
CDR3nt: TGTGCCAGCAGTTTATCGTCCGGGACAGGGAGGAGCGAGCAGTACTTC
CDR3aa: CASSLSSGTGRSEQYF

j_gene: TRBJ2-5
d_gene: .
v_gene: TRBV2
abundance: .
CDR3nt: TGTGCCAGCAAGTGGGGAGAGACCCAGTACTTC
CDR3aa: CASKWGETQYF

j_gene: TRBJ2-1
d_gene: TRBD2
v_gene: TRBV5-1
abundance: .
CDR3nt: TGCGCCAGCCTTGGCGGGGGGGAATCCTACAATGAGCAGTTCTTC
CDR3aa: CASLGGGESYNEQFF

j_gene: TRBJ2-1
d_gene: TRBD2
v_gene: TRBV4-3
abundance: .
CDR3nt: TGCGCCAGCAGCCAACGGAGCGGGGGGCCCGATGAGCAGTTCTTC
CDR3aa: CASSQRSGGPDEQFF

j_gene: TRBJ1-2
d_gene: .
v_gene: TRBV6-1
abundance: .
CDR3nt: TGTGCCAGCAGTGAGAGGGCCCCCGGCTACACCTTC
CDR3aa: CASSERAPGYTF

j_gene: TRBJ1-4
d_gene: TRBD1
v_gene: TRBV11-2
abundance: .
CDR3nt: TGTGCCAGCAGCTTGGGCAGGGGGCGTGAAAAACTGTTTTTT
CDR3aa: CASSLGRGREKLFF

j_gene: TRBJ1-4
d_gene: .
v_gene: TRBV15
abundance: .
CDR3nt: TGTGCCACCAGCAGTAGGCGGGACCTAAATGAAAAACTGTTTTTT
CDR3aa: CATSSRRDLNEKLFF

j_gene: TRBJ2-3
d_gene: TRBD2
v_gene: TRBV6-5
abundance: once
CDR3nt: TGTGCCAGCAGGCTACTAGCGGGGGGGCCGGATACGCAGTATTTT
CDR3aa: CASRLLAGGPDTQYF

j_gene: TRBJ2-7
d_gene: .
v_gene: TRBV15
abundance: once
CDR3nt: TGTGCCACCAGCATCAGCAGGGGAGGGAACGAGCAGTACTTC
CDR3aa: CATSISRGGNEQYF

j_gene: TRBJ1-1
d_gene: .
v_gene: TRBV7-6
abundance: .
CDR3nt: TGTGCCAGCAGCTTATATATCGGCACTGAAGCTTTCTTT
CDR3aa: CASSLYIGTEAFF

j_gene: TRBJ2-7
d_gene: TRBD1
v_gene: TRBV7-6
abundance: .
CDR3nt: TGTGCCAGCAGCTTAGGGGCAGGGGGATACGAGCAGTACTTC
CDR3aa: CASSLGAGGYEQYF

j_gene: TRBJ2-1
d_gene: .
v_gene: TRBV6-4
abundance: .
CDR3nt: TGTGCCAGCAGTGAGCAGGGGGGAACCTACAATGAGCAGTTCTTC
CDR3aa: CASSEQGGTYNEQFF

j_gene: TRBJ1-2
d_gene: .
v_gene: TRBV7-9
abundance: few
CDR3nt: TGTGCCAGCAGCTTATGGGGAGATGGCTACACCTTC
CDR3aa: CASSLWGDGYTF

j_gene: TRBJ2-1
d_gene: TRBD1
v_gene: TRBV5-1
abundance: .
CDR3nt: TGCGCCAGCAGCACCCGGGACAGGGGGAATGAGCAGTTCTTC
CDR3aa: CASSTRDRGNEQFF

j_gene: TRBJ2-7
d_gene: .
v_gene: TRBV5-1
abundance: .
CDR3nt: TGCGCCAGCAGCTTGGGCGGGACCTACTACGAGCAGTACTTC
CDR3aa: CASSLGGTYYEQYF

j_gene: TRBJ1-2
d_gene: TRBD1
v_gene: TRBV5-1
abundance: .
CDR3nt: TGCGCCAGCAGCTCCCGGGGACAGGGAGATATTCTTGGCTACACCTTC
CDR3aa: CASSSRGQGDILGYTF

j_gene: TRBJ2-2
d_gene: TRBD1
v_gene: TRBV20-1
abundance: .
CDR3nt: TGCAGTGCTAGTGGGGACAGGCCCGGGGAGCTGTTTTTT
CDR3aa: CSASGDRPGELFF

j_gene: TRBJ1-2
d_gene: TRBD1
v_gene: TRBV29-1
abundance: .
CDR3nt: TGCAGCGTTGAAGCCACAGGGACAGGGTCTTGGTATGGCTACACCTTC
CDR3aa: CSVEATGTGSWYGYTF

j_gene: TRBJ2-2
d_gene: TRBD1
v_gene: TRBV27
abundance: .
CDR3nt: TGTGCCAGCAGTTTATCGGACAGGGGGGAGAACACCGGGGAGCTGTTTTTT
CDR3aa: CASSLSDRGENTGELFF